Listed here are 26 T cell receptor beta chains from one sample, sequenced in a study of T-cell reconstitution after alpha-beta-depleted transplantation in children (dated by TCRdb to the mid-2010s). The library came from PCR. The sequencer listed for this sample is Illumina HiSeq 2500. TCR library preparation used molecular barcoding, with unique molecular identifiers applied to normalize quantification of the TCRbeta repertoire. TCRdb reworked the public reads: Q25 trimming with fastp, MiXCR clone assembly, productive beta chains retained. Rows are unified per CDR3 protein, each entry keeping the most common DNA and genes. The sample table contains under 750,000 distinct CDR3 sequences; only one count was recorded for 20% to 25% of them. The ten largest clones represent roughly 15% of the sample. This specimen's treatment or condition label, per the study, means: allogeneic hematopoietic cell transplantation with graft depleted of TCRalphabeta T cells and CD19 B cells.

Sequenced here: PBMCs, mostly from graft donor cells, sampled 360 days after TCRalphabeta/CD19-depleted stem cell transplant. The receptors stem from a boy under three years old who had a stem cell transplant for acute myeloid leukemia, so the T cells may come from the graft donor.

The genes are TRBV20-1 and TRBJ2-3; 7 bases map to TRBD1. CDR3 length equals 15 residues. The germline gives CDR1 DFQATT, CDR2 SNEGSKA (reference sequence). J was trimmed by 3 bases and V by 1 base; bases with no gene match: 7. The DNA of the CDR3 is TGCAGTGCTAGAGGCCGACAGGGAAAGACAGATACGCAGTATTTT. This sequence encodes CSARGRQGKTDTQYF.

This clonotype was found a few times. The chain is built from TRBV6-2 or TRBV6-3 and TRBJ1-5, with a tentative D call TRBD1 (6 bases). V lost 5 bases and J lost 0, with 8 bases in between. This CDR3 has 14 amino acids. CDR1 and CDR2 (germline): MNHEY, SVGEGT. The CDR3 region is CASSDRNSNQPQHF. DNA for the CDR3: TGTGCCAGCAGTGACAGGAATAGCAATCAGCCCCAGCATTTT.

The table lists this clonotype with a few counts. This chain joins TRBV12-3 or TRBV12-4 and TRBJ1-1, with TRBD1 as a possible D gene (6 bases). Trimming stripped 3 bases from V and 2 bases from J, with 16 bases between. The CDR3 has 16 amino acids. Here the CDR3 reads CASSFRGTGSNTEAFF. As DNA, the CDR3 is TGTGCCAGCAGTTTTCGAGGAACAGGGTCAAACACTGAAGCTTTCTTT.

This chain joins TRBV12-3 or TRBV12-4 and TRBJ2-3; D might be TRBD1 or TRBD2, each matching 5 bases. The V end was cut by 1 base, the J end by 4 bases, with 18 bases between. This CDR3 is built from 17 residues. CDR3 amino acids: CASSLGYRDPFPDTQYF. The CDR3 coding sequence is TGTGCCAGCAGTTTAGGCTACCGGGACCCCTTCCCAGATACGCAGTATTTT.

This clonotype was picked up a small number of times. V usage is TRBV12-5 and J usage is TRBJ1-1; perhaps TRBD1 as D (5 bases). Germline V CDR1 and CDR2: LGHNT, FRNRAP. The CDR3 is 13 amino acids. V gave up 0 bases and J gave up 8 bases, with 10 bases separating them. CDR3 amino acids: CASGLVQDGEAFF. DNA of the CDR3: TGTGCTAGTGGTTTGGTACAGGACGGAGAAGCTTTCTTT.

The V call is TRBV21-1, the J call TRBJ2-7; the D call TRBD2 from the table was never checked on the DNA. TRBV21-1 is a documented pseudogene. The CDR3 has 24 amino acids. In nucleotides, the CDR3 is TGTGCCAGCAGCAACCAGAAATGTCGGGACGGAAAAGGACTAGCGGGGGGACCGACCTACGAGCAGTACGTC. This translates into CASSNQKCRDGKGLAGGPTYEQYV.

The V and J genes are TRBV28 and TRBJ2-7; no firm D call. The length of the CDR3 is 14 residues. Germline V gives CDR1 MDHEN, CDR2 SYDVKM. V was trimmed by 5 bases and J by 5 bases, leaving 16 bases between them. For the CDR3, the DNA is TGTGCCAGCAGTCAGGCCCGCCTTACGGACGAGCAGTACGTC. Protein product: CASSQARLTDEQYV.

This clonotype was found a few times. Here the CDR3 DNA reads TGTGCCAGCAGTGAACCGAACGACGGACTAGTGTACAATGAGCAGTTCTTC. It codes for CASSEPNDGLVYNEQFF. The J gene is TRBJ2-1, the V gene TRBV2; 7 positions agree with TRBD2. The germline gives CDR1 SNHLY, CDR2 FYNNEI. The CDR3 is 17 residues long. V lost 2 bases and J lost 4; bases outside the gene matches: 11.

In its sample, this clonotype was seen many times. The chain employs TRBV7-2 and TRBJ2-1, with D tentatively TRBD2 (6 bases). Germline V gene sequence: CDR1 SGHTA, CDR2 FQGNSA. V lost 6 bases and J lost 9, with 15 bases in between. The CDR3 extends over 13 amino acids. CDR3 nucleotides: TGTGCCAGCAGAGGTGTACCCGGGGGTGAGCAGTTCTTC. Amino acid sequence: CASRGVPGGEQFF. Combining the CDR3 with reference TRBV7-2 and TRBJ2-1 gives the whole variable domain GAGVSQSPSNKVTEKGKDVELRCDPISGHTALYWYRQSLGQGLEFLIYFQGNSAPDKSGLPSDRFSAERTGGSVSTLTIQRTQQEDSAVYLCASRGVPGGEQFFGPGTRLTVL.

Ten or more counts support this clonotype. In DNA form, the CDR3 reads TGCAGTGCTAGAGGAAGAGGCAATGAGCAGTTCTTC. Translating it yields CSARGRGNEQFF. The chain joins TRBV20-1 to TRBJ2-1; D uncertain. V shed 1 base and J shed 6 bases, with 7 bases lying between them. The CDR3 loop spans 12 amino acids. Germline V gives CDR1 DFQATT, CDR2 SNEGSKA (reference sequence).

This clonotype was recorded at least ten times. This rearrangement joins TRBV5-1 to TRBJ2-2, with 8 positions matching TRBD1. CDR1 SGHRS and CDR2 YFSETQ come from the germline V gene. Trimming took 2 bases from V and 0 from J; bases not matched to a gene: 6. This CDR3 is built from 17 residues. DNA for the CDR3: TGCGCCAGCAGCTTCAGGACAGGGCCACCGAACACCGGGGAGCTGTTTTTT. It is translated as CASSFRTGPPNTGELFF.

This clonotype has a handful of counts. This chain links TRBV7-2 with TRBJ2-7; D unresolved. The V and J ends lost 3 bases and 6 bases respectively, with 6 bases between them. The germline CDR1 and CDR2 sequences are SGHTA and FQGNSA. The CDR3 totals 11 residues. This CDR3 is CASSLTREQYF. The CDR3 DNA is TGTGCCAGCAGCTTGACCCGCGAGCAGTACTTC.

This clonotype appeared many times. The chain's CDR3 is CASSFSRRKFF. CDR3 sequence (DNA): TGTGCCAGCAGCTTTTCGAGGAGAAAGTTCTTC. The V call is TRBV5-6, the J call TRBJ2-1; D remains ambiguous. CDR3 length equals 11 residues. V was clipped by 2 bases and J by 14 bases, with 11 bases between them. Germline CDR1 and CDR2: SGHDT and YYEEEE.

This clonotype was counted many times. The rearrangement links TRBV6-2 or TRBV6-3 to TRBJ2-7; D remains ambiguous. The V gene's germline CDR1 is MNHEY and CDR2 SVGEGT. CDR3 length: 14 residues. V dropped 6 bases and J dropped 0 bases, with 12 bases sitting between them. The CDR3 nucleotides are TGTGCCAGCAGCCCACCGTCAAACTCCTACGAGCAGTACTTC. Protein: CASSPPSNSYEQYF.

This clonotype was counted ten times or more. This chain connects TRBV6-5 to TRBJ2-5, with 9 bases aligning to TRBD2. Losses at the gene ends were 2 bases for V and 2 bases for J; bases not matched to a gene: 3. The CDR3 is 15 amino acids. Germline V gene lookup returns CDR1 MNHEY and CDR2 SVGAGI. The CDR3 sequence: CASSYPRGGQETQYF. CDR3 in DNA: TGTGCCAGCAGTTACCCGCGGGGGGGACAAGAGACCCAGTACTTC.

This clonotype has more than one count but fewer than ten. The rearrangement links TRBV28 to TRBJ2-1, with a possible D match to TRBD2 (7 bases). Trimming removed 7 bases at V and 1 base at J, with 14 bases between. This CDR3 has 15 amino acids. Per germline, CDR1 MDHEN and CDR2 SYDVKM. The CDR3 here is CASNGRGGSYNEQFF. The CDR3 region has the DNA TGTGCCAGCAACGGTAGGGGGGGGTCCTACAATGAGCAGTTCTTC.

This clonotype was detected only once. The gene calls are TRBV7-2 and TRBJ2-2; D gene uncertain. The germline gives CDR1 SGHTA, CDR2 FQGNSA. Trimming took off 5 bases at V and 5 bases at J, with 15 bases between the two ends. CDR3 length: 15 amino acids. CDR3 in amino acids: CASSTRPLATGELFF. The CDR3 DNA sequence: TGTGCCAGCAGCACCCGGCCCTTGGCGACCGGGGAGCTGTTTTTT. Full variable domain (remainder filled in from reference TRBV7-2 and TRBJ2-2): GAGVSQSPSNKVTEKGKDVELRCDPISGHTALYWYRQSLGQGLEFLIYFQGNSAPDKSGLPSDRFSAERTGGSVSTLTIQRTQQEDSAVYLCASSTRPLATGELFFGEGSRLTVL.

Ten or more counts support this clonotype. The J gene is TRBJ1-1, the V gene TRBV29-1; D ambiguous. CDR1 SQVTM and CDR2 ANQGSEA come from the germline V gene. The CDR3 has 13 residues. V was shortened by 5 bases and J by 2 bases, with 12 bases between the two germline ends. CDR3 sequence (DNA): TGCAGCGTTTGCAGTAATCTTAACACTGAAGCTTTCTTT. Protein sequence: CSVCSNLNTEAFF.

The sample holds many counts of this clonotype. This rearrangement joins TRBV20-1 to TRBJ2-3, with D possibly matching TRBD2 (5 bases). Germline CDR1 is DFQATT and CDR2 is SNEGSKA (reference sequence). The CDR3 covers 12 residues. V lost 3 bases and J lost 2, with 6 bases in between. CDR3 loop: CSASGVTDTQYF. For the CDR3, the DNA is TGCAGTGCTAGCGGGGTCACAGATACGCAGTATTTT.

There are many counts of this clonotype. This chain links TRBV5-5 with TRBJ2-2; D remains ambiguous. With 1 base removed from V and 7 bases from J, the gap between germline ends came to 5 bases. Germline-derived CDR1 and CDR2 are SGHKS and YYEKEE (reference sequence). This CDR3 spans 12 amino acids. For the CDR3, the DNA is TGTGCCAGCAGCTTGAAGGACGGGGAGCTGTTTTTT. Translated, it gives CASSLKDGELFF. The variable domain in full, with the rest retrieved from reference TRBV5-5 and TRBJ2-2, is DAGVTQSPTHLIKTRGQQVTLRCSPISGHKSVSWYQQVLGQGPQFIFQYYEKEERGRGNFPDRFSARQFPNYSSELNVNALLLGDSALYLCASSLKDGELFFGEGSRLTVL.

The table lists this clonotype with many counts. This chain joins TRBV11-3 and TRBJ2-5; D is uncertain. V lost 2 bases to trimming and J lost 3 bases, with 13 bases between them. Germline V gives CDR1 SGHNT, CDR2 YENEEA. The CDR3 has 15 residues. The CDR3: CASSLTSRTEETQYF. CDR3 in DNA: TGTGCCAGCAGCTTAACCTCTCGGACGGAAGAGACCCAGTACTTC.

This chain links TRBV10-2 with TRBJ2-5; tentatively, D is TRBD2 (5 bases). This CDR3 is built from 12 residues. V was clipped by 7 bases and J by 1 base, with 7 bases between them. Per the germline V gene, CDR1 is WSHSY and CDR2 is SAAADI. The CDR3: CASKAGQETQYF. In DNA form, the CDR3 reads TGCGCCAGCAAGGCGGGCCAAGAGACCCAGTACTTC.

This clonotype has only a few counts. J is TRBJ2-1 and V is TRBV5-6; no reliable D call. Trimming stripped 6 bases from V and 9 bases from J, with 10 bases between. CDR3 size: 11 residues. Germline V lookup: CDR1 SGHDT, CDR2 YYEEEE. CDR3: CASNYVGEQFF. The DNA for the CDR3 is TGTGCCAGCAACTACGTGGGTGAGCAGTTCTTC. Variable domain in full (rest from reference TRBV5-6 and TRBJ2-1): DAGVTQSPTHLIKTRGQQVTLRCSPKSGHDTVSWYQQALGQGPQFIFQYYEEEERQRGNFPDRFSGHQFPNYSSELNVNALLLGDSALYLCASNYVGEQFFGPGTRLTVL.

The sample holds many counts of this clonotype. The rearrangement uses TRBV12-3 or TRBV12-4 and TRBJ1-2; maybe TRBD1 (6 bases). V was cut by 5 bases and J by 3 bases, with 13 bases left in between. CDR3 length: 14 amino acids. CDR3: CASSQGQSHYGYTF. CDR3 sequence (DNA): TGTGCCAGCAGTCAGGGGCAGTCTCACTATGGCTACACCTTC.

This clonotype was counted between two and nine times. The chain joins TRBV21-1 to TRBJ1-1; the D call TRBD1 from the table was never checked on the DNA. TRBV21-1 is annotated as a pseudogene. The CDR3 covers 15 residues. The CDR3 DNA follows: TGTGCCAGCAGCAGAGCCGGGGCCGAGGACGCTGAAGCTTTCTTT. Translation: CASSRAGAEDAEAFF.

A few counts support this clonotype. This chain joins TRBV20-1 and TRBJ2-5, with no clear D. This CDR3 contains 14 residues. The germline gives CDR1 DFQATT, CDR2 SNEGSKA (reference sequence). Trimming took 1 base from V and 6 from J, leaving 15 bases between them. The CDR3 spells CSARASPAEKTQYF. Written as DNA, the CDR3 is TGCAGTGCTAGAGCATCCCCGGCGGAAAAGACCCAGTACTTC.